The rows below give T cell receptor beta chains drawn from one sample of a study of vaccination and CD4 T cells after COVID-19. TCRdb reprocessed the PCR reads with MiXCR, giving one entry per CDR3 protein. Among more than 10,000 distinct CDR3 sequences, around 75% were seen once, and the ten largest hold roughly 7.7%. Antigens of these TCRs are unknown. The sequencing sample was made of CD4+ T cells from blood, cultured in vitro. Receptor source: a human donor who had recovered from COVID-19. Both conserved end residues are part of each CDR3.

>TRBV6-1
CASSTTSSPYNEQFF
>TRBV7-2
CASSEGGARNTIYF
>TRBV20-1
CSAEGPVSGNTIYF
>TRBV20-1
CSARDRRAGGREQYF
>TRBV24-1
CATSDGLAGGSTGELFF
>TRBV15
CATRTGPYEQYF
>TRBV20-1
CSFRQGGQPQHF
>TRBV6-2/TRBV6-3
CASASPSGRVYEQYF
>TRBV7-9
CASSSPGPGRSYNEQFF
>TRBV6-2/TRBV6-3
CASSYSLLKETQYF
>TRBV6-5
CASSYSGSRAYEQYF
>TRBV20-1
CSARDLDRGFLPNQPQHF
>TRBV10-3
CAIMETGFGYEQYF
>TRBV19
CASMDLNGGDRAFF
>TRBV24-1
CATSDLNYNEQFF
>TRBV20-1
CSARVRGEQYF
>TRBV20-1
CSARPRTLIGNIQYF
>TRBV6-2/TRBV6-3
CASKPTTGANSPLHF
>TRBV5-1
CASSLVPGPSYEQYF
>TRBV7-8
CASRRQGNTEAFF
>TRBV20-1
CSARTGVLVRDTEAFF
>TRBV20-1
CSAQIAGGGNEQYF
>TRBV7-6
CASSLGHPTDTQYF